Shown below are 30 T cell receptor beta chains from a single sample sequenced in a study of T-cell memory formation after mild COVID-19. Using its own MiXCR run on the 5' RACE reads, TCRdb lists one record per CDR3 protein. The data show just over 60,000 distinct CDR3 sequences, with 9% to 9.5% seen just once and around 1.2% held by the top ten. Specimen: PBMCs or a T cell subset sorted from them (not recorded which). These receptors were obtained from a man younger than 35 who had mild COVID-19 (a few samples of this study predate the infection). Cell type and time point are not known.

This clonotype was seen a few times. The rearrangement joins TRBV20-1 to TRBJ2-2; no definite D call. This CDR3 is built from 14 residues. V was pared by 3 bases and J by 0 bases, with 8 bases between. From germline, CDR1 is DFQATT and CDR2 SNEGSKA (reference sequence). The CDR3: CSARRLANTGELFF. The CDR3 DNA reads as TGCAGTGCTAGGAGGCTGGCGAACACCGGGGAGCTGTTTTTT.

Only one count was recorded for this clonotype. A junction end diverges from the germline sequence, so it may reflect a read error. CDR3: CASSARQGKQPQHF. The DNA for the CDR3 is TGTGCCAGCTCAGCTCGACAGGGCAAACAGCCCCAGCATTTT. The genes are TRBV18 and TRBJ1-5, with 7 bases lining up with TRBD1. The CDR3 extends over 14 amino acids. Germline lookup yields CDR1 KGHSH and CDR2 LQKENI.

The chain has TRBV20-1 and TRBJ2-1; D unclear. CDR1 is DFQATT and CDR2 is SNEGSKA in the germline V gene (reference sequence). There are 10 residues in the CDR3. Trimming stripped 0 bases from V and 6 bases from J, with 0 bases between. The CDR3 DNA is TGCAGTGCTAGAGACAATGAGCAGTTCTTC. It codes for CSARDNEQFF.

The V and J genes are TRBV2 and TRBJ1-6, with D tentatively TRBD1 (5 bases). Germline CDR1 SNHLY, CDR2 FYNNEI. This CDR3 comprises 15 residues. Trimming removed 3 bases from V and 7 bases from J, with 13 bases in between. The CDR3 DNA reads as TGTGCCAGCAGTGACCAGGGTGGAGGAAATTCACCCCTCCACTTT. Its translation is CASSDQGGGNSPLHF.

V and J are TRBV18 and TRBJ2-7; 7 nucleotides align to TRBD1. The CDR3 runs to 14 residues. With 5 bases clipped from V and 0 bases from J, the junction kept 4 bases outside the gene matches. CDR1 and CDR2 from the germline V gene are KGHSH and LQKENI. The CDR3 DNA reads TGTGCCAGCTCAATCGGGACAGCCTCCTACGAGCAGTACTTC. Translating gives CASSIGTASYEQYF.

J is TRBJ1-5 and V is TRBV7-2, with D hard to call. CDR1 SGHTA and CDR2 FQGNSA come from the germline V gene. The CDR3 covers 15 residues. V was pared by 1 base and J by 0 bases, with 7 bases between. For the CDR3, the DNA is TGTGCCAGCAGCTTAGGGCAGGCTAGCAATCAGCCCCAGCATTTT. Encoded protein: CASSLGQASNQPQHF.

The gene calls are TRBV7-6 and TRBJ2-3; D is perhaps TRBD2 (5 bases). The CDR3 has 15 residues. The germline V and J ends were trimmed by 1 base and 4 bases, with 12 bases remaining between them. The germline V gene has CDR1 SGHVS and CDR2 FNYEAQ. The CDR3 coding sequence is TGTGCCAGCAGCTTAGAGGCGGGCCCCTCAGATACGCAGTATTTT. Residues: CASSLEAGPSDTQYF.

This clonotype was found a few times. The genes are TRBV12-3 or TRBV12-4 and TRBJ1-1; possible D gene TRBD1, 5 bases. V was cut by 6 bases and J by 10 bases, with 12 bases left in between. The CDR3 runs to 11 residues. The CDR3 coding sequence is TGTGCCAGCAGCAGGGACGGGGCAGCTTTCTTT. It yields the protein CASSRDGAAFF.

Only a few counts were recorded for this clonotype. The V call is TRBV29-1, the J call TRBJ2-1, with 9 bases lining up with TRBD2. The CDR3 runs to 15 residues. With V trimmed by 5 bases and J by 7 bases, 12 bases remained unmatched. CDR1 SQVTM and CDR2 ANQGSEA come from the germline V gene. The CDR3 loop reads CSVNVMRGGLNEQFF. CDR3 sequence (DNA): TGCAGCGTTAACGTAATGCGGGGGGGCCTGAATGAGCAGTTCTTC.

There are a few counts of this clonotype. The V gene is TRBV6-1, the J gene TRBJ1-3; D is unclear. The germline CDR1 and CDR2 sequences are MNHNS and SASEGT. The CDR3 totals 16 residues. The germline V and J ends were trimmed by 1 base and 2 bases, with 12 bases remaining between them. The CDR3 nucleotides are TGTGCCAGCAGTGAAGGGCATCTCGGGACTGGAAACACCATATATTTT. It is translated as CASSEGHLGTGNTIYF.

J is TRBJ2-7 and V is TRBV6-6; a weak D match, TRBD1 (6 bases). CDR1 is MNHNY, CDR2 SVGAGI, per germline (reference sequence). The CDR3 consists of 13 residues. Trimming took 2 bases from V and 4 from J, leaving 9 bases between them. CDR3 amino acids: CASSYRTVYEQYF. The CDR3 nucleotides are TGTGCCAGCAGTTACAGGACAGTATACGAGCAGTACTTC.

The genes are TRBV12-3 or TRBV12-4 and TRBJ2-6, with D possibly matching TRBD2 (7 bases). The CDR3 extends over 16 amino acids. V gave up 10 bases and J gave up 4 bases, with 20 bases separating them. CDR3 sequence reads: CATSGGGGLGANVLTF. CDR3 nucleotide sequence: TGTGCCACCTCTGGTGGGGGGGGCCTAGGGGCCAACGTCCTGACTTTC.

This clonotype showed up just a few times. The CDR3 loop reads CASRGQGGEKLFF. The DNA for the CDR3 is TGTGCCAGCCGGGGACAGGGAGGCGAAAAACTGTTTTTT. The J gene is TRBJ1-4, the V gene TRBV6-5; 9 nucleotides match TRBD1. Germline V gene lookup returns CDR1 MNHEY and CDR2 SVGAGI. This CDR3 region has 13 residues. V lost 8 bases, J lost 8 bases, and 6 bases stayed unmatched.

The sample holds a few counts of this clonotype. The gene calls are TRBV6-5 and TRBJ1-1; D not certain. The length of the CDR3 is 14 residues. The V gene's germline CDR1 is MNHEY and CDR2 SVGAGI. Trimming pared 4 bases from V and 0 bases from J, leaving 9 bases between. The CDR3 region has the DNA TGTGCCAGCAGTTCCCCGGGAATGAACACTGAAGCTTTCTTT. Its protein product is CASSSPGMNTEAFF.

The chain combines TRBV6-6 with TRBJ2-7; tentatively, D is TRBD1 (5 bases). Deletions cut 7 bases from V and 2 bases from J, with 12 bases between. Germline lookup yields CDR1 MNHNY and CDR2 SVGAGI (reference sequence). The CDR3 has 13 amino acids. The CDR3 loop reads CASMGQRPYEQYV. Written as DNA, the CDR3 is TGTGCCAGCATGGGGCAGAGACCCTACGAGCAGTACGTC.

The chain recombines TRBV27 with TRBJ2-1; maybe TRBD1 (5 bases). The V gene's germline CDR1 is MNHEY and CDR2 SMNVEV (reference sequence). This CDR3 is built from 14 residues. V lost 10 bases to trimming and J lost 10 bases, with 23 bases between them. The chain's CDR3 is CATFRQVGAEEQFF. The CDR3 DNA reads TGTGCCACCTTCCGGCAGGTAGGGGCTGAGGAGCAGTTCTTC.

The genes are TRBV5-4 and TRBJ2-5; TRBD1 matches 8 bases. In germline, CDR1 is SGHNT, CDR2 YYREEE (reference sequence). The V gene end was trimmed by 0 bases and the J gene end by 4 bases; junction bases not matched to a gene: 5. The CDR3 runs 15 residues. The CDR3 here is CASSLAGGQAETQYF. CDR3 nucleotide sequence: TGTGCCAGCAGCTTGGCCGGGGGACAGGCAGAGACCCAGTACTTC.

This clonotype was observed many times. The V call is TRBV15, the J call TRBJ2-1, with 9 bases that match TRBD2. Germline lookup yields CDR1 LNHNV and CDR2 YYDKDF (reference sequence). Trimming at V came to 5 bases and at J to 4 bases, leaving 6 bases not matched to a gene. The CDR3 runs to 15 residues. In DNA form, the CDR3 reads TGTGCCACCAGCCTGGGACTAGCAGATTACAATGAGCAGTTCTTC. This encodes CATSLGLADYNEQFF.

In this sample, this clonotype turned up many times. The rearrangement uses TRBV6-6 and TRBJ2-3; a weak D match, TRBD1 (6 bases). This CDR3 is 15 amino acids long. The ends were cut back, 6 bases at V and 9 bases at J, with 22 bases in the middle. Germline V CDR1 and CDR2: MNHNY, SVGAGI (reference sequence). The CDR3 loop reads CASSRYRDQGSTQYF. The CDR3 region has the DNA TGTGCCAGCAGCAGATACAGGGATCAGGGTTCGACGCAGTATTTT.

This clonotype was recorded many times. The chain joins TRBV5-1 to TRBJ2-5; D not resolved. Germline loops: CDR1 SGHRS, CDR2 YFSETQ. V was shortened by 4 bases and J by 5 bases, with 12 bases between the two germline ends. The length of the CDR3 is 13 residues. CDR3 nucleotides: TGCGCCAGCAGCCCAGACCCACGTGAGACCCAGTACTTC. The encoded protein is CASSPDPRETQYF.

This clonotype was detected many times. The chain carries TRBV12-3 or TRBV12-4 and TRBJ2-7; D is ambiguous. Trimming stripped 1 base from V and 0 bases from J, with 4 bases between. This CDR3 comprises 13 residues. The CDR3 region has the DNA TGTGCCAGCAGTTTAGACAACTCCTACGAGCAGTACTTC. Amino acid sequence: CASSLDNSYEQYF.

This clonotype was counted ten times or more. J is TRBJ1-1 and V is TRBV12-3 or TRBV12-4; TRBD1 might be the D (5 bases). The CDR3 loop spans 16 amino acids. Trimming took 7 bases from V and 5 from J, leaving 23 bases between them. Written as DNA, the CDR3 is TGTGCCAGCACCCTAGAGGGGTTACTGGAATATACTGAAGCTTTCTTT. Translating it yields CASTLEGLLEYTEAFF.

The rearrangement links TRBV5-1 to TRBJ2-3; D possibly uses TRBD1 or TRBD2 (5 bases each). Germline V gene sequence: CDR1 SGHRS, CDR2 YFSETQ. The V gene lost 3 bases and the J gene lost 1 base, with 15 bases spanning the gap. This CDR3 has 16 residues. The DNA for the CDR3 is TGCGCCAGCAGCTGGGGCGGGCATAGGGGCACAGATACGCAGTATTTT. It codes for CASSWGGHRGTDTQYF.

V usage is TRBV7-3 and J usage is TRBJ2-1, with no clear D. The CDR3 has 15 amino acids. V shed 0 bases and J shed 1 base, with 7 bases lying between them. Germline CDR1 reads SGHTA; CDR2 reads FQGTGA. CDR3 region: CASSLTDGSYNEQFF. In DNA form, the CDR3 reads TGTGCCAGCAGCTTAACAGACGGTTCCTACAATGAGCAGTTCTTC.

This clonotype was found a few times. The J gene is TRBJ1-1, the V gene TRBV15, with TRBD1 as a possible D gene (5 bases). Trimming cost V 1 base and J 2 bases, with 8 bases left between them. The germline V gene encodes CDR1 LNHNV and CDR2 YYDKDF (reference sequence). The CDR3 sequence is 14 residues long. CDR3 sequence reads: CATSRGGDNTEAFF. Written as DNA, the CDR3 is TGTGCCACCAGCAGAGGCGGGGACAACACTGAAGCTTTCTTT.

Only a few counts were recorded for this clonotype. The V and J genes are TRBV7-2 and TRBJ2-7; 9 nucleotides match TRBD1. CDR1 is SGHTA and CDR2 is FQGNSA in the germline V gene. There are 15 residues in the CDR3. The ends lost 5 bases at V and 4 bases at J; junction bases unmatched: 9. As DNA, the CDR3 is TGTGCCAGCAGCCCCGGGACAGGGCAGGCGTACGAGCAGTACTTC. As protein: CASSPGTGQAYEQYF.

The chain employs TRBV5-1 and TRBJ2-1, with TRBD1 matching 9 bases. This CDR3 has 14 amino acids. The junction had 3 bases not matched to a gene; V was cut back by 2 bases and J by 6 bases. Germline CDR1 SGHRS, CDR2 YFSETQ. CDR3 in amino acids: CASSLQTGGNEQFF. The CDR3 region has the DNA TGCGCCAGCAGCTTACAGACAGGGGGCAATGAGCAGTTCTTC.

Within the sample, this clonotype is medium-sized (0.01 to 0.1%). The chain employs TRBV7-8 and TRBJ2-2, with D unclear. Germline CDR1 is SGHVS and CDR2 is FQNEAQ. The CDR3 contains 15 residues. Trimming took off 3 bases at V and 0 bases at J, with 8 bases between the two ends. This CDR3 reads CASSFPVTNTGELFF. CDR3 bases: TGTGCCAGCAGCTTTCCTGTTACGAACACCGGGGAGCTGTTTTTT. Drawing the rest from reference TRBV7-8 and TRBJ2-2, the complete variable domain is GAGVSQSPRYKVAKRGQDVALRCDPISGHVSLFWYQQALGQGPEFLTYFQNEAQLDKSGLPSDRFFAERPEGSVSTLKIQRTQQEDSAVYLCASSFPVTNTGELFFGEGSRLTVL.

This clonotype was seen many times. The chain links TRBV7-9 to TRBJ2-3; TRBD2 might be the D (5 bases). This CDR3 spans 15 amino acids. The germline V gene has CDR1 SEHNR and CDR2 FQNEAQ (reference sequence). V lost 6 bases and J lost 6, with 19 bases in between. The CDR3 DNA reads as TGTGCCAGCAGTCTCACTAGTCTCAAGACGGATACGCAGTATTTT. Amino acid sequence: CASSLTSLKTDTQYF.

This chain links TRBV6-6 with TRBJ1-4; D is uncertain. Germline V gene lookup returns CDR1 MNHNY and CDR2 SVGAGI (reference sequence). The CDR3 has 13 residues. V was cut by 7 bases and J by 2 bases, with 8 bases left in between. CDR3 sequence: CASTPWTNEKLFF. For the CDR3, the DNA is TGTGCCAGCACCCCTTGGACTAATGAAAAACTGTTTTTT.